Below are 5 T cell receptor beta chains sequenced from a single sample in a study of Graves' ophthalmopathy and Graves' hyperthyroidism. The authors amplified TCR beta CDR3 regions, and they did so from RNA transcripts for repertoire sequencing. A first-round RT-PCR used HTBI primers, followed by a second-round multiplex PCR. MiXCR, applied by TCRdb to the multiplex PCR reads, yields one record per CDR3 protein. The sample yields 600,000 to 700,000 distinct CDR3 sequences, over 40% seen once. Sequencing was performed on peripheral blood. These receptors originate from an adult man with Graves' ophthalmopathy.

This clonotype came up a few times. DNA of the CDR3: TGTGCTAGTGGTTTACTGCAGCTCACCGGGGAGCTGTTTTTT. Its translation: CASGLLQLTGELFF. The chain has TRBV12-5 and TRBJ2-2; D gene uncertain. Trimming cost V 3 bases and J 4 bases, with 9 bases left between them. Germline V CDR1 and CDR2: LGHNT, FRNRAP. CDR3 length equals 14 residues.

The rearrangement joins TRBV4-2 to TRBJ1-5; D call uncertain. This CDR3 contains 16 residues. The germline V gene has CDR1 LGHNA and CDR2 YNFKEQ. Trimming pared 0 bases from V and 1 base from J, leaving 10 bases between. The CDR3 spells CASSQDWAISNQPQHF. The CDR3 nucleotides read TGTGCCAGCAGCCAAGATTGGGCAATCAGCAATCAGCCCCAGCATTTT.

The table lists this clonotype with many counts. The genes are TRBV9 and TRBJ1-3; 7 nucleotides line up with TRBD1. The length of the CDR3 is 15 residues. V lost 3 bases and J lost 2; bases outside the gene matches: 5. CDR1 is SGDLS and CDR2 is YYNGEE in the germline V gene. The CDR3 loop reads CASSGLGGPGNTIYF. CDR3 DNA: TGTGCCAGCAGCGGCTTAGGGGGCCCTGGAAACACCATATATTTT.

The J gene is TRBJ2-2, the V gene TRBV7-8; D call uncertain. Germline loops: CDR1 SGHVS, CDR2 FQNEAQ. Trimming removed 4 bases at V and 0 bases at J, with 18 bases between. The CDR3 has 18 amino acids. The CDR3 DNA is TGTGCCAGCAGCTCCCCACTTTTGAGGAATCCGAACACCGGGGAGCTGTTTTTT. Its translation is CASSSPLLRNPNTGELFF.

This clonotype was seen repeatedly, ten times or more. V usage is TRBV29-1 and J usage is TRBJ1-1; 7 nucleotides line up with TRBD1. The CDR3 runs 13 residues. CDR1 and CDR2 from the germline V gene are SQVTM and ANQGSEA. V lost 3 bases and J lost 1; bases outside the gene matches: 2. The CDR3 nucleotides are TGCAGCGTTGAGGGACAGACGAACACTGAAGCTTTCTTT. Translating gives CSVEGQTNTEAFF.